This T cell receptor (beta chain) was sequenced for a study of blood T cell repertoires in COVID-19 (dated by TCRdb to about 2020). Looking at the study overall: The collaborator samples originated in the United States, Italy and Spain and spanned the acute and convalescent phases of COVID-19. The prospective study material was composed of cDNA or gDNA derived from T cells, B-cell-depleted T cells, or PBMCs. Subjects who had been exposed to COVID-19, were actively infected with it, or had recovered from it provided the deeply sampled blood TCRbeta repertoires that made up the dataset. A freely available public database, intended as a resource for researchers studying the immune response to SARS-CoV-2, is where the repertoires were released. Samples came from the ongoing ImmuneRACE study (first 160 participants) plus 1,254 subjects from 6 global collaborators. Nearly every sample came with metadata listing a de-identified subject ID, COVID-19 status, age in years and sex. HLA class I and class II types, where available, came from metadata supplied by the sample provider rather than from assay-based typing.

Each collaborating institution followed its own protocols to collect whole blood in K2EDTA tubes. For TCRbeta analysis, collaborator samples were shipped as frozen whole blood, as isolated PBMCs, or as DNA extracted from either sample type. Details on this clone: The target of this receptor is not known. Base qualities are not provided; no much larger clone lies one nucleotide away.

As encoded in the germline V gene (reference sequence), CDR1 is LNHDA while CDR2 is SQIVND. From cysteine to phenylalanine, the CDR3 is 16 amino acids long. CDR3 DNA is the only sequence kept; it has 48 bases, read in frame from the first base. The V end loses 3 bases and the J end loses 2 bases, and a stretch of 14 bases separates them. TCRbeta CDR3 regions were amplified from genomic DNA using the immunoSEQ Assay, a bias-controlled multiplex PCR. From the authors' description of their analysis: The number of nucleated cells in each sample was estimated from the amplification of reference gene primers within the assay. To quantify the absolute abundance of each unique TCRbeta CDR3 rearrangement, sequence reads were collapsed and filtered. For each sample, productive Simpson clonality was calculated as the square root of Simpson's diversity index over productive rearrangements. Imported from immuneACCESS, the table was reduced by TCRdb to in-frame sequences with V and J called. These copies leave out some clones; in studies compared against another copy, an unresolved V gene accounts for under half, and the cause of the remainder is not known. The V and J calls and clone size are taken from that table; D and trimming were inferred from the DNA. This sample comprises about 51,000 clones, around 84% of them detected only once. The ten largest make up around 4.6% of the sample.

Findings and caveats that apply to the study as a whole: The amount of clinical and demographic metadata varied by source and participant and was provided uncurated.

The receptor's source is a man older than 75 with active COVID-19. Sequenced: peripheral blood. Recombination linked TRBV19 to TRBJ1-3, with TRBD1 as a weak D call on 6 bases. Here is the DNA: TGTGCCAGTAGTATCCCAGGGGCTTTCGCTGGAAACACCATATATTTT. Protein translation: CASSIPGAFAGNTIYF.